The clone carrying this T cell receptor (beta chain) was seen ten or more times. What it binds is not known. The data belong to a study of T-cell reconstitution after alpha-beta-depleted transplantation in children. Trimming cost V 0 bases and J 3 bases, with 5 bases left between them. CDR1 and CDR2 (germline): MNHEY, SMNVEV (reference sequence). The CDR3 is 13 residues long. Study results and caveats: By about two months after transplant, alpha-beta T cells reportedly arose from several hundred graft clones that had expanded. Surviving recipient T cells and thymic progenitors underlay high day-60 TCRbeta diversity in some patients. One year after transplant, T-cell counts and diversity came mostly from newly produced T cells.

A TCRbeta library incorporating unique molecular identifiers was prepared. A single record per CDR3 protein comes from TCRdb applying MiXCR to the PCR reads. The sample has about 490,000 distinct CDR3 sequences, roughly a tenth seen once. Sample: PBMCs, taken before TCRalphabeta/CD19-depleted stem cell transplant. This receptor was identified in a child aged 2 to 9 with inherited bone marrow failure, due to receive a stem cell transplant. The chain carries TRBV27 and TRBJ1-1; D unresolved. This CDR3 is CASSLSWYTEAFF. The CDR3 bases are TGTGCCAGCAGTTTATCTTGGTACACTGAAGCTTTCTTT.